The clone carrying this T cell receptor (beta chain) was detected only once. This sample is part of a study of blood T cell repertoires in COVID-19. Sequencing used immunoSEQ multiplex PCR; TCRdb keeps in-frame clones, though not all of them. The sample records under 35,000 clones, approximately 85% being singletons. Material for sequencing was peripheral blood. This clonotype was sampled from a human donor in a cohort sampled during active COVID-19.

CDR3 bases: TGTGCCAGTAGTTTAGGACTAGCGGGAGAGCAGTTCTTC. Its translation: CASSLGLAGEQFF. The chain has TRBV19 and TRBJ2-1, with 12 nucleotides matching TRBD2. There are 13 residues in the CDR3. Germline V gene lookup returns CDR1 LNHDA and CDR2 SQIVND (reference sequence). Trimming cost V 5 bases and J 10 bases; bases outside gene matches: 3.